The 12 T cell receptor beta chains listed next were all sequenced from one sample in a study of PD-1 blockade in classical Hodgkin lymphoma. The assay was immunoSEQ multiplex PCR, and TCRdb's table has in-frame clones only and misses some. This sample has about 27,000 clones; about three quarters occur once, and the top ten carry approximately 2.6%. Autologous stem cell transplantation was followed by relapse in every patient, and brentuximab vedotin exposure varied. CD4+ T cells were purified from thawed PBMCs by negative selection. The specimen comprised CD4+ T cells from blood, sampled at baseline. These receptors all come from a human donor with classical Hodgkin lymphoma.

The gene calls are TRBV27 and TRBJ1-4; D is perhaps TRBD1 (5 bases). This CDR3 comprises 14 residues. Trimming cost V 5 bases and J 3 bases, with 10 bases left between them. Germline values: CDR1 MNHEY, CDR2 SMNVEV (reference sequence). The CDR3 nucleotides read TGTGCCAGCAGTAACCCGGGGGCTAATGAAAAACTGTTTTTT. Amino acid sequence: CASSNPGANEKLFF.

The rearrangement uses TRBV10-3 and TRBJ1-6; 10 bases line up with TRBD1. The CDR3 covers 14 residues. Germline V gene sequence: CDR1 ENHRY, CDR2 SYGVKD. V trimming: 11 bases; J trimming: 4 bases; junction bases outside the gene matches: 5. The chain's CDR3 is CAVGTGDYNSPLHF. The CDR3, as DNA: TGTGCCGTCGGGACAGGGGATTATAATTCACCCCTCCACTTT.

This clone was found a few times. The gene calls are TRBV7-2 and TRBJ1-2; 8 bases line up with TRBD1. Trimming cost V 6 bases and J 8 bases; bases outside gene matches: 8. The CDR3 is made up of 13 amino acids. CDR1 and CDR2 from the germline V gene are SGHTA and FQGNSA. The CDR3 protein is CASRDRAPFGYTF. The CDR3 DNA follows: TGTGCCAGCAGGGACAGGGCCCCTTTCGGCTACACCTTC.

This rearrangement joins TRBV11-2 to TRBJ2-7; 8 nucleotides line up with TRBD1. The CDR3 spans 14 residues. Germline CDR1 and CDR2: SGHAT and FQNNGV. V was clipped by 1 base and J by 4 bases; unmatched bases: 3. CDR3 sequence: CASSLVQGAYEQYF. As DNA, the CDR3 is TGTGCCAGCAGCTTAGTTCAGGGGGCTTACGAGCAGTACTTC.

This clone was detected once. V gene TRBV7-8 combines with J gene TRBJ1-1; D remains ambiguous. Germline V gene lookup returns CDR1 SGHVS and CDR2 FQNEAQ. The CDR3 length is 13 residues. Trimming left V 5 bases short and J 4 bases short, with 11 bases between. The CDR3 region has the DNA TGTGCCAGCAGCCCCCGTTGGGGCACTGAAGCTTTCTTT. Protein: CASSPRWGTEAFF.

This clone was found a few times. The V and J genes are TRBV18 and TRBJ1-6, with D possibly being TRBD1 (5 bases). The germline gives CDR1 KGHSH, CDR2 LQKENI. V was clipped by 1 base and J by 9 bases, with 10 bases between them. This CDR3 contains 14 residues. This chain's CDR3 is CASSPRGLSSPLHF. The CDR3 bases are TGTGCCAGCTCACCACGGGGGTTGAGTTCACCCCTCCACTTT.

The J gene is TRBJ2-5, the V gene TRBV5-1, with no clear D. The CDR3 runs 12 residues. CDR1 and CDR2 (germline): SGHRS, YFSETQ. V lost 0 bases and J lost 0, with 0 bases in between. For the CDR3, the DNA is TGCGCCAGCAGCTTGGACCAAGAGACCCAGTACTTC. Amino acids: CASSLDQETQYF.

The V call is TRBV7-2, the J call TRBJ1-4; D unclear. Germline CDR1 and CDR2: SGHTA and FQGNSA. This CDR3 region has 12 residues. V was cut by 2 bases and J by 7 bases, with 5 bases left in between. The CDR3 bases are TGTGCCAGCAGCTTATGGGGTGAAAAACTGTTTTTT. Its translation: CASSLWGEKLFF. Complete variable domain (other parts from reference TRBV7-2 and TRBJ1-4): GAGVSQSPSNKVTEKGKDVELRCDPISGHTALYWYRQSLGQGLEFLIYFQGNSAPDKSGLPSDRFSAERTGGSVSTLTIQRTQQEDSAVYLCASSLWGEKLFFGSGTQLSVL.

The J gene is TRBJ2-5, the V gene TRBV7-2, with D possibly being TRBD2 (5 bases). Germline V gene sequence: CDR1 SGHTA, CDR2 FQGNSA. Trimming took 5 bases from V and 9 from J, leaving 31 bases between them. The CDR3 has 18 amino acids. CDR3 coding DNA: TGTGCCAGCAGCACACCCAACAGCGGCTCGGGCCGACGTCGGGCCCAGTACTTC. Its translation is CASSTPNSGSGRRRAQYF.

The rearrangement joins TRBV9 to TRBJ2-1; D is uncertain. This CDR3 spans 14 amino acids. CDR1 is SGDLS, CDR2 YYNGEE, per germline. V lost 1 base to trimming and J lost 3 bases, with 8 bases between them. CDR3 in amino acids: CASSVFGNYNEQFF. CDR3 bases: TGTGCCAGCAGCGTATTCGGAAACTACAATGAGCAGTTCTTC. Based on the CDR3 plus reference TRBV9 and TRBJ2-1, the full variable domain is DSGVTQTPKHLITATGQRVTLRCSPRSGDLSVYWYQQSLDQGLQFLIQYYNGEERAKGNILERFSAQQFPDLHSELNLSSLELGDSALYFCASSVFGNYNEQFFGPGTRLTVL.

This clone was detected a few times. The rearrangement links TRBV5-1 to TRBJ2-7; 11 nucleotides agree with TRBD2. Unmatched junction bases numbered 7, after V lost 7 bases and J lost 1 base. This CDR3 is built from 15 residues. Germline CDR1 is SGHRS and CDR2 is YFSETQ. DNA of the CDR3: TGCGCCAGCGGCCATGCTAGCGGGGGGTCCTACGAGCAGTACTTC. This encodes CASGHASGGSYEQYF.

This chain joins TRBV5-1 and TRBJ2-4; 8 bases align to TRBD1. The V segment lost 0 bases and the J segment 2 bases; nucleotides outside the gene matches: 16. This CDR3 has 20 amino acids. Germline loops: CDR1 SGHRS, CDR2 YFSETQ. In DNA form, the CDR3 reads TGCGCCAGCAGCTTGGACCTACTCAGGGGGCTTTTTATATCCAAAAACATTCAGTACTTC. This encodes CASSLDLLRGLFISKNIQYF.